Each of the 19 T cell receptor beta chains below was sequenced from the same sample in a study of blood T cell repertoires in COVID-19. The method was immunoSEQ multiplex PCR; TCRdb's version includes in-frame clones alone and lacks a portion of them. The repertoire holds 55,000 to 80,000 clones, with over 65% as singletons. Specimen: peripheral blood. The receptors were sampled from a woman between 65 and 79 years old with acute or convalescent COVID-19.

In DNA, the CDR3 is TGTGCCAGCAGTCGGACTAGCGGGGGGGCCGGGGAGCTGTTTTTT. Encoded protein: CASSRTSGGAGELFF. The chain is built from TRBV6-2 or TRBV6-3 and TRBJ2-2, with 15 nucleotides matching TRBD2. The CDR3 contains 15 residues. V lost 5 bases to trimming and J lost 6 bases; unmatched junction nucleotides: 1. From germline, CDR1 is MNHEY and CDR2 SVGEGT.

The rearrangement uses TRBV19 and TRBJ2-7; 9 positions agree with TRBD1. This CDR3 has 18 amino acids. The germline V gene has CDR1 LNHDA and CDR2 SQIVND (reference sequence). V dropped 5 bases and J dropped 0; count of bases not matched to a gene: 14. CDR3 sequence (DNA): TGTGCCAGTAGTCCGGGACAGGGCGCCGACAAGATCTCCTACGAGCAGTACTTC. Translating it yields CASSPGQGADKISYEQYF.

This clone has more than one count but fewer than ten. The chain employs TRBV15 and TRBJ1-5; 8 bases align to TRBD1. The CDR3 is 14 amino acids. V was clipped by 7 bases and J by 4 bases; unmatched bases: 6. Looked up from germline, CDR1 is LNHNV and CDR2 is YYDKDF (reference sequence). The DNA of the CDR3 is TGTGCCACCACCCCCAGGGGGCTTAATCAGCCCCAGCATTTT. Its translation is CATTPRGLNQPQHF.

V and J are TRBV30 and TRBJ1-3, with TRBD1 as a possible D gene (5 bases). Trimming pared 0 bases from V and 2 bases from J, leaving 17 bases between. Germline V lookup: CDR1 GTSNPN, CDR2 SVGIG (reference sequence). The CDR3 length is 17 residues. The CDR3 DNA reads TGTGCCTGGAGTGTAAGTCGCGGAGGGGCGGCTGGAAACACCATATATTTT. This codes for CAWSVSRGGAAGNTIYF.

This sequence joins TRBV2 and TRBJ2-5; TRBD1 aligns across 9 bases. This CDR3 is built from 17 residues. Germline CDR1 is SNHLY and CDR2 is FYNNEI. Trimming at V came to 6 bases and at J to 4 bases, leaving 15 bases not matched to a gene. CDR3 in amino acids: CASSENPVTGGRETQYF. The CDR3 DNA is TGTGCCAGCAGCGAAAACCCTGTAACAGGGGGCAGAGAGACCCAGTACTTC.

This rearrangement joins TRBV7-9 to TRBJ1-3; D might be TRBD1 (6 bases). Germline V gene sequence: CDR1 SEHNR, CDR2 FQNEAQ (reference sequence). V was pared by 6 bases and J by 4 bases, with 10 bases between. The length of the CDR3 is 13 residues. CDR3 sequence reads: CASRAGAGNTIYF. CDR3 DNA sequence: TGTGCCAGCAGGGCAGGGGCGGGAAACACCATATATTTT.

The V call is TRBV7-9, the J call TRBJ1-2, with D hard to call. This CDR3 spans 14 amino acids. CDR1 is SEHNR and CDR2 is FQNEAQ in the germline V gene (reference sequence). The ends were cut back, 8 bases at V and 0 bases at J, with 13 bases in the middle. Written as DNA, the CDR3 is TGTGCCAGCCGGGAGCTCAACACTAACTATGGCTACACCTTC. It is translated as CASRELNTNYGYTF.

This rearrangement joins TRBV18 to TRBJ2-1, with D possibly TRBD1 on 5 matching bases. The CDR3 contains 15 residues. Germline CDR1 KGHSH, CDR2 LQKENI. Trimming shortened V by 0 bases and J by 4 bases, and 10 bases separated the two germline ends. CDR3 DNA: TGTGCCAGCTCACCACCGACAGTGAGTTACAATGAGCAGTTCTTC. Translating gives CASSPPTVSYNEQFF.

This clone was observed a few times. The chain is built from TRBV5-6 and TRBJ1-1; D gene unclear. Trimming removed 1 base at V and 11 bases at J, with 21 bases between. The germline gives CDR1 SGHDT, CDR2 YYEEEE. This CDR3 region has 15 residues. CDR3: CASSLLAQPLMLAFF. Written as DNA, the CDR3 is TGTGCCAGCAGCTTGCTAGCCCAGCCTCTGATGTTGGCTTTCTTT. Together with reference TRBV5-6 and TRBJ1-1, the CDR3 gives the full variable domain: DAGVTQSPTHLIKTRGQQVTLRCSPKSGHDTVSWYQQALGQGPQFIFQYYEEEERQRGNFPDRFSGHQFPNYSSELNVNALLLGDSALYLCASSLLAQPLMLAFFGQGTRLTVV.

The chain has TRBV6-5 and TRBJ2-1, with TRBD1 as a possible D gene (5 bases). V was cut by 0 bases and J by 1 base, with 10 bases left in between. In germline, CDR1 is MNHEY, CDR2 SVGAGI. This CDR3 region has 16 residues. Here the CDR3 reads CASSYSGLGSYNEQFF. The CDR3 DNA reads TGTGCCAGCAGTTACTCGGGGCTAGGGTCCTACAATGAGCAGTTCTTC.

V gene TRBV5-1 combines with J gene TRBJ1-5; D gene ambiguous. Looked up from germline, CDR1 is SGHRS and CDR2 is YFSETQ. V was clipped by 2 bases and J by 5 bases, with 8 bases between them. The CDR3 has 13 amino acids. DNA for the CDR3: TGCGCCAGCAGCTTTGGGCCCGATCAGCCCCAGCATTTT. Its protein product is CASSFGPDQPQHF.

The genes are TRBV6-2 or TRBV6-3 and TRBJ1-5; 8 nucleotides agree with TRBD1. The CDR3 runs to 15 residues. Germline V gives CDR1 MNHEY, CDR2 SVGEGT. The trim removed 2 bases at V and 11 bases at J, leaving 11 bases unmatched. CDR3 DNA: TGTGCCAGCAGTTACCCCGGACAGGGCCTTCGGGCCCAGCATTTT. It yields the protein CASSYPGQGLRAQHF.

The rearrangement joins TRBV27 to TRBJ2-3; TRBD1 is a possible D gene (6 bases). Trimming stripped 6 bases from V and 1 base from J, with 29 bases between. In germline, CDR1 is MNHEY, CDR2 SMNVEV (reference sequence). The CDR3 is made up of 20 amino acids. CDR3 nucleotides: TGTGCCAGCAGCCCCAGGGGCAGGCCAAACGGACCGTGGGGCACAGATACGCAGTATTTT. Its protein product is CASSPRGRPNGPWGTDTQYF.

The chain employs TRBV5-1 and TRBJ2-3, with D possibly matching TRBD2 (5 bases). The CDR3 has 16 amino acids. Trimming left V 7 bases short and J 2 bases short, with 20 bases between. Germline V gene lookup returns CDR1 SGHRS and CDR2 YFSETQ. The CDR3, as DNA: TGCGCCAGCTCACCCATCGGGGTCAGCTTCACAGATACGCAGTATTTT. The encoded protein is CASSPIGVSFTDTQYF.

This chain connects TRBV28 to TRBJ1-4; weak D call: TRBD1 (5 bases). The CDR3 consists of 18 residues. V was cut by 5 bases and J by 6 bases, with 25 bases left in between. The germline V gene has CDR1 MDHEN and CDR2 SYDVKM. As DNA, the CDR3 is TGTGCCAGCAGTCCCCTTTACCCAGATCCCGACAGATATGAAAAACTGTTTTTT. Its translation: CASSPLYPDPDRYEKLFF. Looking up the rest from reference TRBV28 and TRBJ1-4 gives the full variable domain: DVKVTQSSRYLVKRTGEKVFLECVQDMDHENMFWYRQDPGLGLRLIYFSYDVKMKEKGDIPEGYSVSREKKERFSLILESASTNQTSMYLCASSPLYPDPDRYEKLFFGSGTQLSVL.

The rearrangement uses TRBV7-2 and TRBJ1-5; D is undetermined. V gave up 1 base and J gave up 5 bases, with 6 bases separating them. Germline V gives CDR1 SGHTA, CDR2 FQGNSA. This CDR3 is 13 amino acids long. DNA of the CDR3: TGTGCCAGCAGCTTAGTTGGAGATCAGCCCCAGCATTTT. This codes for CASSLVGDQPQHF.

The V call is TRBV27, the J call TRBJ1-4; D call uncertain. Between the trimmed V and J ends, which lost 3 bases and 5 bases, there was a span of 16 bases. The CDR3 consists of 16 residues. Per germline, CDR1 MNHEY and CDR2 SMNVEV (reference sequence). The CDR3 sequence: CASSLAFSGGNEKLFF. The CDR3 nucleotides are TGTGCCAGCAGTTTGGCCTTTAGTGGAGGGAATGAAAAACTGTTTTTT. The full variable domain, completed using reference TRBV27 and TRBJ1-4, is EAQVTQNPRYLITVTGKKLTVTCSQNMNHEYMSWYRQDPGLGLRQIYYSMNVEVTDKGDVPEGYKVSRKEKRNFPLILESPSPNQTSLYFCASSLAFSGGNEKLFFGSGTQLSVL.

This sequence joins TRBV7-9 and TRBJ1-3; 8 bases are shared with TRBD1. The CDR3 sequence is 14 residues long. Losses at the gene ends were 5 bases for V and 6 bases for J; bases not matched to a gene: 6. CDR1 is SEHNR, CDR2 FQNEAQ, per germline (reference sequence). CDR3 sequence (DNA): TGTGCCAGCAGCCCCGGACAGGGAGTAAACACCATATATTTT. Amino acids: CASSPGQGVNTIYF.

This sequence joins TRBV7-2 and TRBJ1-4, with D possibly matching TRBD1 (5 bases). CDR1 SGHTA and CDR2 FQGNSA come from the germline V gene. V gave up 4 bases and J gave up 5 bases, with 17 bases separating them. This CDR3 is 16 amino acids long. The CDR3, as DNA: TGTGCCAGCAGCTCCGACCGGGGGACGGGGAATGAAAAACTGTTTTTT. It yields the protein CASSSDRGTGNEKLFF.